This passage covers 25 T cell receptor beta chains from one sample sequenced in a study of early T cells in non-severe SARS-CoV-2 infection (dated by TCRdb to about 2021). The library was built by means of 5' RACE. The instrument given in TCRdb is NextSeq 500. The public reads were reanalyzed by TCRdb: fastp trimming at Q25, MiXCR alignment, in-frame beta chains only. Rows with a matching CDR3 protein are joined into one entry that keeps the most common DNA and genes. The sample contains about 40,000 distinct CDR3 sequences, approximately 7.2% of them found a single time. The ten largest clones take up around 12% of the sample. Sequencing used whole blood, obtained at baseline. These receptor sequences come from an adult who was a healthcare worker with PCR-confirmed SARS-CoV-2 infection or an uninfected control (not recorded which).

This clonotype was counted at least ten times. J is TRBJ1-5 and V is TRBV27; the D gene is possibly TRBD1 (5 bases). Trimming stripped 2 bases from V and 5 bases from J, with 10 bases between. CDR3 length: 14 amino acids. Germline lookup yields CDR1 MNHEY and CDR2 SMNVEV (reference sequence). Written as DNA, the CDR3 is TGTGCCAGCAGTTTAAGGGGTGCGGATCAGCCCCAGCATTTT. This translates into CASSLRGADQPQHF.

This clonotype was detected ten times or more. CDR3 DNA: TGTGCCAGCAGCTTAGAGGGAGACCCGAGTAGCGGGGGGCGGCAGTACTTC. Amino acid sequence: CASSLEGDPSSGGRQYF. J is TRBJ2-7 and V is TRBV13; 10 bases match TRBD2. This CDR3 spans 17 amino acids. With 1 base clipped from V and 9 bases from J, the junction kept 15 bases outside the gene matches. Germline V gene data show CDR1 as PRHDT and CDR2 as FYEKMQ (reference sequence).

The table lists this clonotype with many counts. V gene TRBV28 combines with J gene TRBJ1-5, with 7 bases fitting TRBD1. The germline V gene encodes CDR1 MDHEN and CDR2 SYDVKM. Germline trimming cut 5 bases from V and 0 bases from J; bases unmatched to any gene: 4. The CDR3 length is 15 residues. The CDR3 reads CASSQTGYSNQPQHF. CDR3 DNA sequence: TGTGCCAGCAGTCAGACAGGGTATAGCAATCAGCCCCAGCATTTT. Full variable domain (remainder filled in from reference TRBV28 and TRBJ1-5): DVKVTQSSRYLVKRTGEKVFLECVQDMDHENMFWYRQDPGLGLRLIYFSYDVKMKEKGDIPEGYSVSREKKERFSLILESASTNQTSMYLCASSQTGYSNQPQHFGDGTRLSIL.

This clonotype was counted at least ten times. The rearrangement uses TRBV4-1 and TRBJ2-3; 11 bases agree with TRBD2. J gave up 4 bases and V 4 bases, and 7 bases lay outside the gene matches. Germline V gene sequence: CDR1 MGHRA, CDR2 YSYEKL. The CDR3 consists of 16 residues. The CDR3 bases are TGCGCCAGCAGCCGGGACCTTAGCGGGGGGGCAGATACGCAGTATTTT. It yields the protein CASSRDLSGGADTQYF.

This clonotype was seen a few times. This CDR3 reads CASRTPGPTNTGELFF. The CDR3 DNA sequence: TGTGCCAGCAGGACTCCGGGACCCACGAACACCGGGGAGCTGTTTTTT. The chain combines TRBV12-3 or TRBV12-4 with TRBJ2-2; D may match TRBD1 or TRBD2 (5 bases each). The CDR3 is 16 residues long. V was cut by 6 bases and J by 0 bases, with 14 bases left in between.

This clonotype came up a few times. The CDR3 loop reads CASSLGAHTGELFF. The CDR3, as DNA: TGTGCCAGCAGTTTAGGGGCCCACACCGGGGAGCTGTTTTTT. The rearrangement uses TRBV12-3 or TRBV12-4 and TRBJ2-2; no clear D gene. The CDR3 totals 14 residues. V was clipped by 1 base and J by 3 bases, with 6 bases between them.

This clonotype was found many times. CDR3 DNA: TGCAGCGTTGGCCCCCGGGGGGCTCTGACAGATACGCAGTATTTT. It specifies CSVGPRGALTDTQYF. The chain links TRBV29-1 to TRBJ2-3, with D maybe TRBD2 (7 bases). CDR3 length: 15 amino acids. V gave up 4 bases and J gave up 3 bases, with 17 bases separating them. Germline V gene sequence: CDR1 SQVTM, CDR2 ANQGSEA.

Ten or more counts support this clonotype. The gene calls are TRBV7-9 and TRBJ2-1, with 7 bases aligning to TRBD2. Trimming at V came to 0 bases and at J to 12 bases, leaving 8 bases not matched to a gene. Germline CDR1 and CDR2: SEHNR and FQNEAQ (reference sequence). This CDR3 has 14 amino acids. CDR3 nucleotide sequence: TGTGCCAGCAGCTTAGCGCCTTCGGGACTACCGCAGTTCTTC. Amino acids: CASSLAPSGLPQFF.

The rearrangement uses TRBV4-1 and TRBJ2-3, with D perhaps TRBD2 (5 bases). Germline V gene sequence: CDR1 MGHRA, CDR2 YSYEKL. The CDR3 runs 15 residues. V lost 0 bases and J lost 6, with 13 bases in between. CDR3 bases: TGCGCCAGCAGCCAAGATCAGCCTAGCATCGATACGCAGTATTTT. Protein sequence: CASSQDQPSIDTQYF.

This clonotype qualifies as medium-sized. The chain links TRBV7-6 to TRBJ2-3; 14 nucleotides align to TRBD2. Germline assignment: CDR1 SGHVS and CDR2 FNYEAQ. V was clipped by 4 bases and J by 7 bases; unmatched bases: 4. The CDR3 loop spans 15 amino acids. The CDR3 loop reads CASSSGTSGGYTQYF. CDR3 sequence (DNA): TGTGCCAGCAGCTCCGGGACTAGCGGGGGATATACGCAGTATTTT.

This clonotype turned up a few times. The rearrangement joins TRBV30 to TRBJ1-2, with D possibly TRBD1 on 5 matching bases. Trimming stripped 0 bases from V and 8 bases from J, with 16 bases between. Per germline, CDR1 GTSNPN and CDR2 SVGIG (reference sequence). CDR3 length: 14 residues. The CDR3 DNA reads TGTGCCTGGAGTGTGATCCGTGGAGGGGCCGGCTACACCTTC. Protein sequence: CAWSVIRGGAGYTF.

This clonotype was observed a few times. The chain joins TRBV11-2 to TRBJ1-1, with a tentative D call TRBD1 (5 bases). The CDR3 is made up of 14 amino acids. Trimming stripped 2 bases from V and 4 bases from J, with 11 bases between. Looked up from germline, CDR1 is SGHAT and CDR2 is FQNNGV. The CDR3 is CASSLKGTFTEAFF. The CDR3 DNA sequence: TGTGCCAGCAGCTTAAAGGGGACCTTCACTGAAGCTTTCTTT. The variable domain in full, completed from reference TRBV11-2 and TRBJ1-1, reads EAGVAQSPRYKIIEKRQSVAFWCNPISGHATLYWYQQILGQGPKLLIQFQNNGVVDDSQLPKDRFSAERLKGVDSTLKIQPAKLEDSAVYLCASSLKGTFTEAFFGQGTRLTVV.

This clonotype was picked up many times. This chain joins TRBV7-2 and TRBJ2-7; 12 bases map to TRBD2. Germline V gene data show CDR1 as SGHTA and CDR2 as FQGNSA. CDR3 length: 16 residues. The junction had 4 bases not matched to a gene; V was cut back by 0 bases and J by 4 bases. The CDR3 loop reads CASSLASSGGAYEQYF. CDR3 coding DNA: TGTGCCAGCAGCTTAGCCTCTAGCGGGGGGGCTTACGAGCAGTACTTC.

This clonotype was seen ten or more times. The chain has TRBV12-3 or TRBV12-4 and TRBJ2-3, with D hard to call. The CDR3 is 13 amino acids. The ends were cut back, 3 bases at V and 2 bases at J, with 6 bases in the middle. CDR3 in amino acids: CASSFSPTDTQYF. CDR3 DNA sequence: TGTGCCAGCAGTTTTTCACCCACAGATACGCAGTATTTT.

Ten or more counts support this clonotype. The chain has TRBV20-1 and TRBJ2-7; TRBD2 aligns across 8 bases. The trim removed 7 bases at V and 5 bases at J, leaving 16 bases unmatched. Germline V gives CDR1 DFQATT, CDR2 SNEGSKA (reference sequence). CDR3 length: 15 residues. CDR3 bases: TGCAGTGTGGGCGGGGGGCCCAAGGACTACAACGAGCAGTACTTC. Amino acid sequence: CSVGGGPKDYNEQYF.

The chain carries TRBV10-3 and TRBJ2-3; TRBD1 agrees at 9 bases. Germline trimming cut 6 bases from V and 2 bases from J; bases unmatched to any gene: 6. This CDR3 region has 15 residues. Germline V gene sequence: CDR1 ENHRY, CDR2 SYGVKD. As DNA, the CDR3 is TGTGCCATCAGGGGCGGGACAGGGCTCACAGATACGCAGTATTTT. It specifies CAIRGGTGLTDTQYF.

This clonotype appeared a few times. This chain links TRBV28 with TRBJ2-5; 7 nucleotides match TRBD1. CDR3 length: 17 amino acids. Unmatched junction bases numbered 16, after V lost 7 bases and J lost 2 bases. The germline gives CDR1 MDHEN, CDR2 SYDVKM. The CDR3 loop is CASTPGPGTEYQETQYF. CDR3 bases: TGTGCCAGCACCCCTGGTCCCGGGACAGAATATCAAGAGACCCAGTACTTC.

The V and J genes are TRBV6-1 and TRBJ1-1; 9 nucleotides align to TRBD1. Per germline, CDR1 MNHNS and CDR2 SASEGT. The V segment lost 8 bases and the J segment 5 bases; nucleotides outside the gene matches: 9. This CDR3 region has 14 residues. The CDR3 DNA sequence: TGTGCCAGCCAACGGACAGGGGTCGGAACTGAAGCTTTCTTT. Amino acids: CASQRTGVGTEAFF.

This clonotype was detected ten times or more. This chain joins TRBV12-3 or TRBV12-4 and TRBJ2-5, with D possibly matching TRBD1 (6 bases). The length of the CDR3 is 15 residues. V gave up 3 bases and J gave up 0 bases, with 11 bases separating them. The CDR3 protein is CASSLSQGYQETQYF. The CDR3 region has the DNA TGTGCCAGCAGTTTGTCCCAGGGGTACCAAGAGACCCAGTACTTC.

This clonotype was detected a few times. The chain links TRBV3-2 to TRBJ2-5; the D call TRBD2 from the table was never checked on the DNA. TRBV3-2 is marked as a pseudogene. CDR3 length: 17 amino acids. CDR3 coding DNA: TGTGCCAGCAGCCAAGTTCGACTAGCGGTGAATCAAGAGACCCAGTACTTC. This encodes CASSQVRLAVNQETQYF.

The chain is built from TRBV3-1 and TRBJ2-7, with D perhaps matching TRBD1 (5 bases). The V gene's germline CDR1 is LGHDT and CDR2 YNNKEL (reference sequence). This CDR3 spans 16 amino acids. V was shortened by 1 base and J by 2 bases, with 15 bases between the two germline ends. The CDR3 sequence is CASSQVGALPPYEQYF. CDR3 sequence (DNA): TGTGCCAGCAGCCAAGTAGGGGCCCTCCCCCCCTACGAGCAGTACTTC.

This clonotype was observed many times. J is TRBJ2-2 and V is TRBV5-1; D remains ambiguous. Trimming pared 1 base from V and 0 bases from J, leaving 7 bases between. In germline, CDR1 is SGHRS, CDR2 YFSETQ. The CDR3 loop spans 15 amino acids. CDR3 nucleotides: TGCGCCAGCAGCTTGAACAACCCGAACACCGGGGAGCTGTTTTTT. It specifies CASSLNNPNTGELFF.

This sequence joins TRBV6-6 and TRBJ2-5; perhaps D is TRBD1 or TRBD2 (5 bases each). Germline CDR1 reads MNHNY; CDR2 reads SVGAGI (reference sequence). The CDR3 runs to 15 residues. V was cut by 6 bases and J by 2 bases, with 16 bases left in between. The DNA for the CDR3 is TGTGCCAGCAGACCCACCGGGACCCCACAAGAGACCCAGTACTTC. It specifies CASRPTGTPQETQYF.

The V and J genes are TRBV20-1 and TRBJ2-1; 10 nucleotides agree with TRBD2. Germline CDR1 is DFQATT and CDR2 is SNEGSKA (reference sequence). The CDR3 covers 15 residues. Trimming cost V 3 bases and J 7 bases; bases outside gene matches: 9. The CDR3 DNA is TGCAGTGCTAGCTCTTCCGGGACTAGCGATAATGAGCAGTTCTTC. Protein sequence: CSASSSGTSDNEQFF.

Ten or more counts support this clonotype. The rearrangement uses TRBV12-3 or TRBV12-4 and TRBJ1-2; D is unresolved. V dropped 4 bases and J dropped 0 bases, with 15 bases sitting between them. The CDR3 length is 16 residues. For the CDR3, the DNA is TGTGCCAGCAGTTCAGACCGAGTCCGAGCTAACTATGGCTACACCTTC. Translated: CASSSDRVRANYGYTF.